These 9 T cell receptor beta chains originate from one sample sequenced in a study of T cells after yellow fever vaccination. TCRdb redid the calling of the 5' RACE reads with MiXCR, one entry per CDR3 protein. The table includes a few hundred thousand distinct CDR3 sequences, roughly a sixth detected once. Material: PBMCs, obtained 4 to 5 days after the first yellow fever vaccination. These receptors all stem from a man between 18 and 29 years old who received the YFV17D yellow fever vaccine.

The chain uses TRBV12-3 or TRBV12-4 and TRBJ1-6; D is perhaps TRBD1 (6 bases). This CDR3 has 14 amino acids. Trimming took off 4 bases at V and 8 bases at J, with 12 bases between the two ends. Here the CDR3 DNA reads TGTGCCAGCAGTTACGACAGGCAGTATTCACCCCTCCACTTT. This translates into CASSYDRQYSPLHF.

This clonotype was observed a few times. The rearrangement uses TRBV5-6 and TRBJ2-3; 8 nucleotides align to TRBD2. Per germline, CDR1 SGHDT and CDR2 YYEEEE. The CDR3 covers 16 residues. V lost 4 bases, J lost 6 bases, and 13 bases stayed unmatched. For the CDR3, the DNA is TGTGCCAGCAGCCGGGAGGCTAGCGGGTCTAGGGATACGCAGTATTTT. This translates into CASSREASGSRDTQYF.

This clonotype was detected only a few times. CDR3: CASSVEGLGTDTQYF. CDR3 in DNA: TGTGCCAGCAGCGTAGAAGGGCTGGGCACAGATACGCAGTATTTT. V and J are TRBV9 and TRBJ2-3, with D hard to call. With 0 bases removed from V and 1 base from J, the gap between germline ends came to 9 bases. The V gene's germline CDR1 is SGDLS and CDR2 YYNGEE. This CDR3 has 15 residues.

This clonotype was observed a few times. This chain joins TRBV5-4 and TRBJ2-3; 8 nucleotides line up with TRBD2. CDR1 is SGHNT and CDR2 is YYREEE in the germline V gene (reference sequence). The CDR3 runs to 16 residues. The V segment lost 0 bases and the J segment 1 base; nucleotides outside the gene matches: 4. The CDR3 coding sequence is TGTGCCAGCAGCTTGGTGGTTAGCGGGGGCACAGATACGCAGTATTTT. This sequence encodes CASSLVVSGGTDTQYF.

This clonotype was detected a few times. This rearrangement joins TRBV7-6 to TRBJ1-1; possibly TRBD1 for D (5 bases). The length of the CDR3 is 13 residues. From germline, CDR1 is SGHVS and CDR2 FNYEAQ. Trimming removed 5 bases from V and 5 bases from J, with 12 bases in between. CDR3 coding DNA: TGTGCCAGCAGCCGAGACGGGGGTACTGAAGCTTTCTTT. Translating it yields CASSRDGGTEAFF.

The chain couples TRBV18 to TRBJ2-5; D is unclear. CDR3 length equals 13 residues. Germline V gene data show CDR1 as KGHSH and CDR2 as LQKENI. V shed 5 bases and J shed 4 bases, with 11 bases lying between them. The CDR3 protein is CASSSLGRETQYF. The CDR3 DNA reads TGTGCCAGCTCATCTTTGGGTCGAGAGACCCAGTACTTC.

The sample holds a few counts of this clonotype. The CDR3 DNA follows: TGCAGTGCTAGAGAGGGGGTCTACTATGGCTACACCTTC. It specifies CSAREGVYYGYTF. The V and J genes are TRBV20-1 and TRBJ1-2; D is possibly TRBD1 (5 bases). Germline CDR1 and CDR2: DFQATT and SNEGSKA (reference sequence). The V end was cut by 0 bases, the J end by 3 bases, with 8 bases between. The CDR3 is made up of 13 amino acids.

The chain carries TRBV24-1 and TRBJ2-7; perhaps TRBD1 as D (7 bases). Germline loops: CDR1 KGHDR, CDR2 SFDVKD. V was cut by 7 bases and J by 4 bases, with 10 bases left in between. This CDR3 region has 12 residues. Written as DNA, the CDR3 is TGTGCCACCAGACAGGGGAGGTACGAGCAGTACGTC. This gives the protein CATRQGRYEQYV.

The chain links TRBV15 to TRBJ2-7; 12 bases are shared with TRBD2. This CDR3 is 17 amino acids long. Trimming cost V 5 bases and J 0 bases; bases outside gene matches: 8. Germline assignment: CDR1 LNHNV and CDR2 YYDKDF (reference sequence). The CDR3 reads CATSPGTSGLSSYEQYF. The CDR3 coding sequence is TGTGCCACCAGCCCCGGGACTAGCGGGCTTTCCTCCTACGAGCAGTACTTC.